This T cell receptor beta chain was recovered during a study of blood T cells in healthy people across ages. Germline V gene sequence: CDR1 MNHEY, CDR2 SVGAGI. The length of the CDR3 is 15 residues. Turning to this clonotype: This clone may be a read error of a much larger clone one base away.

A second PCR, run for roughly 6 to 11 cycles, used a sample-barcoded 5' primer plus a J-beta primer mix. Researchers report that a template-switch adaptor with 12 random nucleotides tagged each cDNA molecule. TCRdb re-called the 5' RACE reads with MiXCR, one entry per CDR3 protein. The table records roughly 800,000 distinct CDR3 sequences, about 34% of them present only once. V is TRBV6-5 and J is TRBJ1-6; 8 bases agree with TRBD1. Material for sequencing was blood. This TCR came from a man younger than 35 in good health. DNA for the CDR3: TGTGCCAGCAGTTACGTGGGACAGGTCGATTCACCCCCCCACTTT. Protein sequence: CASSYVGQVDSPPHF.